The rows below give T cell receptor beta chains drawn from one sample of a study of shared clonotypes between healthy human individuals. The data were produced by immunoSEQ multiplex PCR, yet TCRdb's version contains in-frame clones alone and is incomplete. In the table there are 600,000 or so clones, approximately 95% of which are singletons. The sample was naive CD8+ T cells sorted from blood. These TCRs come from a woman in her twenties or thirties in good health. Both conserved end residues are part of each CDR3. The D gene is left open where the match is weak. Clone size is shown for a subset of rows, as once, few, many or a class of expanded clone.

clone size	J gene	V gene	D gene	CDR3 DNA	CDR3 protein
NA	TRBJ1-1	TRBV29-1	TRBD1	TGCAGCGTTCCGGACAGGGGACGTAAAGCTTTCTTT	CSVPDRGRKAFF
NA	TRBJ2-7	TRBV5-5	TRBD2	TGTGCCAGCAGCTCGTCTAGCGGGAGCTCCTACGAGCAGTACTTC	CASSSSSGSSYEQYF
NA	TRBJ2-1	TRBV4-2	NA	TGTGCCAGCAGCCAAGAGTCGGGACTTCTCTACAATGAGCAGTTCTTC	CASSQESGLLYNEQFF
NA	TRBJ2-7	TRBV28	TRBD2	TGTGCCAGCAGTTTTAGGAGTTGGGGAACTAGCGGGAGTGGCGAGCAGTACTTC	CASSFRSWGTSGSGEQYF
NA	TRBJ1-1	TRBV28	NA	TGTGCCAGCAGTTTATTCCCGGGGACGAACACTGAAGCTTTCTTT	CASSLFPGTNTEAFF
NA	TRBJ2-1	TRBV9	NA	TGTGCCAGCGGTGAAGGTGAGCAGTTCTTC	CASGEGEQFF
NA	TRBJ2-2	TRBV18	NA	TGTGCCAGCTCACACTCAGGAGAAGGGGACGGGGAGCTGTTTTTT	CASSHSGEGDGELFF
NA	TRBJ1-6	TRBV4-1	NA	TGCGCCAGCAGCCAAGACGTCCGGGTAGGGTCACCCCTCCACTTT	CASSQDVRVGSPLHF
NA	TRBJ1-1	TRBV15	TRBD1	TGTGCCACCAGCAGAGGGGACAGCTTGAACACTGAAGCTTTCTTT	CATSRGDSLNTEAFF
NA	TRBJ1-1	TRBV19	TRBD1	TGTGCCAGTAGCACCCTTCATACCGGGACAGGAACCTTCGACACTGAAGCTTTCTTT	CASSTLHTGTGTFDTEAFF
NA	TRBJ2-7	TRBV5-4	TRBD2	TGTGCCAGCAGCCCCACTAGCGGGTTATACGAGCAGTACTTC	CASSPTSGLYEQYF
NA	TRBJ1-1	TRBV29-1	NA	TGCAGCGTGGGGGGGGCGAGAGTCCCTGAAGCTTTCTTT	CSVGGARVPEAFF
NA	TRBJ2-1	TRBV28	NA	TGTGCCAGCAGTTCCTACACCGGATCCTACAATGAGCAGTTCTTC	CASSSYTGSYNEQFF
NA	TRBJ1-1	TRBV19	TRBD1	TGTGCCGCTACAGGGGGCTTTGTCACTGAAGCTTTCTTT	CAATGGFVTEAFF
NA	TRBJ2-3	TRBV27	TRBD1	TGTGCCAGCAGTTTAAGGGTGGACAGGGCAACAGATACGCAGTATTTT	CASSLRVDRATDTQYF
NA	TRBJ2-2	TRBV29-1	NA	TGCAGCGTTGCAGTCGGGGGGGAGCTGTTTTTT	CSVAVGGELFF
NA	TRBJ2-1	TRBV5-1	TRBD1	TGCGCCAGCAGCTTAAGGACAGGGGGCTCATACAATGAGCAGTTCTTC	CASSLRTGGSYNEQFF
NA	TRBJ1-1	TRBV5-5	NA	TGTGCCAGCAGCCAAGAGAGCTTGAACACTGAAGCTTTCTTT	CASSQESLNTEAFF
NA	TRBJ2-7	TRBV4-2	NA	TGTGCCAGCAGCCAAGATCGGATAGGGTACGTATACGAGCAGTACTTC	CASSQDRIGYVYEQYF
NA	TRBJ2-5	TRBV4-1	NA	TGCGCCAGCAGCTACCACCCCTTGACAGCCGACCAAGAGACCCAGTACTTC	CASSYHPLTADQETQYF
NA	TRBJ2-1	TRBV29-1	TRBD2	TGCAGCGTTGAAGACCAAGGTCTAGCGGGAGTACTCCCCTACAATGAGCAGTTCTTC	CSVEDQGLAGVLPYNEQFF
NA	TRBJ1-5	TRBV27	NA	TGTGCCAGCAGTATAGGGTTTAGCAATCAGCCCCAGCATTTT	CASSIGFSNQPQHF
NA	TRBJ2-3	TRBV19	NA	TGTGCCACCCACCCCCCCCGCGGGCGCATGAGCACAGATACGCAGTATTTT	CATHPPRGRMSTDTQYF
NA	TRBJ2-7	TRBV13	TRBD2	TGTGCCAGCAGCTTCCTAGCGGGAGGCCACGAGCAGTACTTC	CASSFLAGGHEQYF
NA	TRBJ2-7	TRBV27	TRBD1	TGTGCCAGCAGTTCGGGACAGAGCTACGAGCAGTACTTC	CASSSGQSYEQYF
once	TRBJ2-1	TRBV11-1	TRBD2	TGTGCCAGCAGCTTAGAAGCTAGCGGTTACAATGAGCAGTTCTTC	CASSLEASGYNEQFF
once	TRBJ2-1	TRBV5-1	NA	TGCGCCAGCAGCTTGGCTCGCGGGACGTACAATGAGCAGTTCTTC	CASSLARGTYNEQFF
once	TRBJ2-7	TRBV27	NA	TGTGCCAGCAGTCTGGGGCGGGGAAGAGAGCAGTACTTC	CASSLGRGREQYF
NA	TRBJ2-7	TRBV27	TRBD1	TGTGCCAGCAGTTTTTCTCCCGGGACAGGGATCTACGAGCAGTACTTC	CASSFSPGTGIYEQYF
NA	TRBJ2-7	TRBV2	NA	TGTGCCAGCAGAAGTATTGGACCGGACCCAGGATACGAGCAGTACTTC	CASRSIGPDPGYEQYF
NA	TRBJ2-1	TRBV5-1	TRBD1	TGCGCCAGCAGCTGGACAGGGGGCACCTACAATGAGCAGTTCTTC	CASSWTGGTYNEQFF
NA	TRBJ2-7	TRBV28	NA	TGTGCCAGCAGTCATGACAGCTACGAGCAGTACTTC	CASSHDSYEQYF
NA	TRBJ2-7	TRBV4-1	TRBD2	TGCGCCAGCAGCCAAGTGACTAGCGGCTACGAGCAGTACTTC	CASSQVTSGYEQYF
NA	TRBJ2-7	TRBV5-1	NA	TGCGCCAGCAGGTGGGGGCGGGAGCACTCCTACGAGCAGTACTTC	CASRWGREHSYEQYF
NA	TRBJ2-7	TRBV10-2	TRBD1	TGCGCCAGCAAGACAGGGACCGACTACGAGCAGTACTTC	CASKTGTDYEQYF
NA	TRBJ2-7	TRBV30	TRBD1	TGTGCCTGGAGTGTTTTGGCAGGGGGTTGCGAGCAGTACTTC	CAWSVLAGGCEQYF
NA	TRBJ2-7	TRBV28	NA	TGTGCCAGCACCCCGCGTCGCGGAAGAGCTGTGACCTACGAGCAGTACTTC	CASTPRRGRAVTYEQYF
NA	TRBJ2-2	TRBV7-6	NA	TGTGCCAGCAGCTTATTTGAGGGAAGGGTCACCGGGGAGCTGTTTTTT	CASSLFEGRVTGELFF
NA	TRBJ2-2	TRBV2	TRBD2	TGTGCCAGGGGAGGGACGAACACCGGGGAGCTGTTTTTT	CARGGTNTGELFF
NA	TRBJ2-3	TRBV11-2	TRBD2	TGTGCCAGCAGCGGAATCACTAGCGGCCACACAGATACGCAGTATTTT	CASSGITSGHTDTQYF
NA	TRBJ2-5	TRBV7-9	NA	TGTGCCAGCAGCCCCGTGCCTGAGCAGTACTTC	CASSPVPEQYF
NA	TRBJ2-2	TRBV29-1	NA	TGCAGCGCTCAGGGCATGTGGGACACCGGGGAGCTGTTTTTT	CSAQGMWDTGELFF
NA	TRBJ2-2	TRBV15	NA	TGTGCCACCAGCACCTTTTATTGGGACGGAACGACCGGGGAGCTGTTTTTT	CATSTFYWDGTTGELFF
NA	TRBJ1-2	TRBV19	NA	TGTGCCAGTAGTATAGATCTAGACAGGCGTAGCGGCTACACCTTC	CASSIDLDRRSGYTF
NA	TRBJ2-7	TRBV29-1	NA	TGCAGCGTTGAAGATCAAAAATCCTACGAGCAGTACTTC	CSVEDQKSYEQYF
NA	TRBJ2-1	TRBV5-1	TRBD2	TGCGCCAGCAGCCCAACTAGCGGGAGGACCTACAATGAGCAGTTCTTC	CASSPTSGRTYNEQFF